These 31 T cell receptor beta chains were sequenced from one sample in a study of blood T cell repertoires in COVID-19. The assay was immunoSEQ multiplex PCR, and TCRdb's table has in-frame clones only and misses some. The sample yields hundreds of thousands of clones, around 88% seen once. Sequenced: PBMCs or T cells enriched from blood (not recorded which). The receptors stem from a woman aged 30 to 39 who had been exposed to COVID-19.

In this sample, this clone turned up a few times. The chain couples TRBV7-9 to TRBJ2-7; tentatively, D is TRBD1 (6 bases). The V and J ends lost 5 bases and 2 bases respectively, with 16 bases between them. The CDR3 length is 15 residues. In germline, CDR1 is SEHNR, CDR2 FQNEAQ (reference sequence). The DNA for the CDR3 is TGTGCCAGCAGCCAGGGACACGGTCGTCCCTACGAGCAGTACTTC. Protein sequence: CASSQGHGRPYEQYF.

This chain joins TRBV28 and TRBJ2-1; the D gene is possibly TRBD1 (5 bases). The ends were cut back, 2 bases at V and 4 bases at J, with 12 bases in the middle. Germline values: CDR1 MDHEN, CDR2 SYDVKM. The CDR3 runs to 15 residues. CDR3 protein: CASSLATVRYNEQFF. The CDR3 DNA is TGTGCCAGCAGTTTAGCGACAGTGAGGTACAATGAGCAGTTCTTC.

The chain has TRBV5-6 and TRBJ2-7, with D tentatively TRBD1 (5 bases). There are 12 residues in the CDR3. The V and J ends lost 2 bases and 3 bases respectively, with 6 bases between them. Germline-derived CDR1 and CDR2 are SGHDT and YYEEEE. The CDR3 sequence: CASSFDSYEQYF. For the CDR3, the DNA is TGTGCCAGCAGCTTCGACAGCTACGAGCAGTACTTC. Full variable domain (missing parts from reference TRBV5-6 and TRBJ2-7): DAGVTQSPTHLIKTRGQQVTLRCSPKSGHDTVSWYQQALGQGPQFIFQYYEEEERQRGNFPDRFSGHQFPNYSSELNVNALLLGDSALYLCASSFDSYEQYFGPGTRLTVT.

The genes are TRBV9 and TRBJ1-2; no firm D call. CDR1 and CDR2 from the germline V gene are SGDLS and YYNGEE. The CDR3 extends over 14 amino acids. Trimming pared 4 bases from V and 6 bases from J, leaving 16 bases between. CDR3 bases: TGTGCCAGCAGCCCCCCGGGGTTTTCGGATGGCTACACCTTC. Translating gives CASSPPGFSDGYTF. The entire variable domain, with the rest obtained from reference TRBV9 and TRBJ1-2, is as follows: DSGVTQTPKHLITATGQRVTLRCSPRSGDLSVYWYQQSLDQGLQFLIQYYNGEERAKGNILERFSAQQFPDLHSELNLSSLELGDSALYFCASSPPGFSDGYTFGSGTRLTVV.

This clone was counted between two and nine times. The chain links TRBV19 to TRBJ2-1, with 15 bases aligning to TRBD2. Germline lookup yields CDR1 LNHDA and CDR2 SQIVND (reference sequence). There are 16 residues in the CDR3. The J segment lost 10 bases and the V segment lost 3 bases, leaving 7 bases of the junction unmatched. This chain's CDR3 is CASSIRTSGGAGEQFF. The CDR3 bases are TGTGCCAGTAGTATTCGGACTAGCGGGGGGGCCGGGGAGCAGTTCTTC.

This clone has just one count. At one end the junction does not follow the germline gene, possibly because of a read error. The rearrangement links TRBV7-7 to TRBJ2-1; maybe TRBD1 (6 bases). The CDR3 has 13 amino acids. The germline CDR1 and CDR2 sequences are SSHAT and FNYEAQ (reference sequence). CDR3 sequence (DNA): TGTGCTAGCAGTTTTGGACAGAACAATGAGCAGTTCTTC. It is translated as CASSFGQNNEQFF.

The rearrangement links TRBV3-1 (or the pseudogene TRBV3-2) to TRBJ1-2; 12 bases are a match to TRBD1. V shed 4 bases and J 6 bases; nucleotides not matched to a gene: 6. Germline CDR1 LGHDT, CDR2 YNNKEL (reference sequence). The CDR3 sequence is 15 residues long. The CDR3, as DNA: TGTGCCAGCAGCCCCCGGGACAGGGGGCTCAATGGCTACACCTTC. Amino acid sequence: CASSPRDRGLNGYTF.

The chain uses TRBV9 and TRBJ1-5; tentative D call: TRBD1 (5 bases). V dropped 0 bases and J dropped 0 bases, with 10 bases sitting between them. Looked up from germline, CDR1 is SGDLS and CDR2 is YYNGEE. The length of the CDR3 is 16 residues. The CDR3 sequence is CASSVVRGYSNQPQHF. The CDR3 DNA reads TGTGCCAGCAGCGTAGTTAGGGGCTATAGCAATCAGCCCCAGCATTTT.

J is TRBJ1-1 and V is TRBV29-1; D gene uncertain. The germline V and J ends were trimmed by 1 base and 1 base, with 7 bases remaining between them. The CDR3 is 13 amino acids. CDR1 SQVTM and CDR2 ANQGSEA come from the germline V gene. The CDR3 coding sequence is TGCAGCGTTGAAGGGAGCCAGAACACTGAAGCTTTCTTT. It encodes CSVEGSQNTEAFF.

The chain has TRBV19 and TRBJ1-1; D is possibly TRBD1 (5 bases). The germline CDR1 and CDR2 sequences are LNHDA and SQIVND (reference sequence). V lost 4 bases to trimming and J lost 3 bases, with 9 bases between them. The CDR3 totals 13 residues. CDR3 sequence reads: CASSTQGDTEAFF. The CDR3 coding sequence is TGTGCCAGTAGTACTCAGGGCGACACTGAAGCTTTCTTT.

This clone was detected only once. The chain joins TRBV11-2 to TRBJ1-1; perhaps TRBD1 as D (5 bases). With 2 bases removed from V and 5 bases from J, the gap between germline ends came to 9 bases. The germline gives CDR1 SGHAT, CDR2 FQNNGV. The CDR3 runs 13 residues. The CDR3 sequence: CASSLTEGTEAFF. The CDR3 nucleotides read TGTGCCAGCAGCTTAACGGAGGGGACTGAAGCTTTCTTT.

A word on this clone: The junction departs from the called germline gene at one end, perhaps through a read error. The rearrangement links TRBV3-1 (or the pseudogene TRBV3-2) to TRBJ1-2, with D hard to call. The germline gives CDR1 LGHDT, CDR2 YNNKEL (reference sequence). This CDR3 region has 13 residues. The DNA of the CDR3 is TGTGCCAGCAGCCTGGGGAGTAACGATGGCTACACCTTC. It translates to CASSLGSNDGYTF.

The rearrangement links TRBV30 to TRBJ2-7; TRBD1 matches 9 bases. The germline gives CDR1 GTSNPN, CDR2 SVGIG (reference sequence). V was pared by 4 bases and J by 5 bases, with 12 bases of the junction left unmatched. CDR3 length: 15 residues. The CDR3 region is CAWTDPGTGYHEQYF. The CDR3, as DNA: TGTGCCTGGACCGACCCGGGGACAGGGTACCACGAGCAGTACTTC.

The chain recombines TRBV5-1 with TRBJ2-5; TRBD1 matches 9 bases. V lost 3 bases, J lost 6 bases, and 3 bases stayed unmatched. CDR1 SGHRS and CDR2 YFSETQ come from the germline V gene. There are 13 residues in the CDR3. CDR3 coding DNA: TGCGCCAGCAGCTGGACAGGGGACCAGACCCAGTACTTC. It encodes CASSWTGDQTQYF. Combining the CDR3 with reference TRBV5-1 and TRBJ2-5 gives the whole variable domain KAGVTQTPRYLIKTRGQQVTLSCSPISGHRSVSWYQQTPGQGLQFLFEYFSETQRNKGNFPGRFSGRQFSNSRSEMNVSTLELGDSALYLCASSWTGDQTQYFGPGTRLLVL.

The V call is TRBV2, the J call TRBJ1-2; 10 positions agree with TRBD1. V gave up 5 bases and J gave up 8 bases; unmatched junction bases: 11. CDR1 is SNHLY, CDR2 FYNNEI, per germline. CDR3 length: 15 residues. In DNA form, the CDR3 reads TGTGCCAGCAGTTCCAGACAGGGGGCAGGTAGGGGCTACACCTTC. This encodes CASSSRQGAGRGYTF.

J is TRBJ1-1 and V is TRBV6-5; the match to TRBD1 covers 10 bases. CDR1 is MNHEY, CDR2 SVGAGI, per germline. This CDR3 has 15 amino acids. J lost 2 bases, V lost 5 bases, and 5 bases had no gene match. CDR3 DNA: TGTGCCAGCAGTCCCCGACAGGGGGCTAACACTGAAGCTTTCTTT. It is translated as CASSPRQGANTEAFF.

Turning to this clone: One end of the junction does not line up with germline, which may come from a read error. The J gene is TRBJ2-3, the V gene TRBV12-3 or TRBV12-4, with 8 positions matching TRBD2. The CDR3 runs to 13 residues. CDR3 amino acids: CASSLLEAGEPDF. CDR3 DNA sequence: TGTGCCAGCAGTTTGTTAGAAGCGGGGGAGCCGGATTTT.

V is TRBV7-2 and J is TRBJ1-6; D is uncertain. Germline CDR1 is SGHTA and CDR2 is FQGNSA. Between the trimmed V and J ends, which lost 0 bases and 2 bases, there was a span of 14 bases. The CDR3 length is 18 residues. The CDR3 sequence: CASSLAPPGGAYNSPLHF. Here the CDR3 DNA reads TGTGCCAGCAGCTTAGCACCCCCGGGAGGTGCCTATAATTCACCCCTCCACTTT.

The rearrangement uses TRBV6-5 and TRBJ2-6, with D uncertain. The germline CDR1 and CDR2 sequences are MNHEY and SVGAGI. V was shortened by 5 bases and J by 3 bases, with 8 bases between the two germline ends. The CDR3 has 14 residues. CDR3 region: CASSKLFGANVLTF. DNA of the CDR3: TGTGCCAGCAGTAAGCTGTTTGGGGCCAACGTCCTGACTTTC.

V and J are TRBV10-3 and TRBJ2-2; D is uncertain. This CDR3 has 13 amino acids. V lost 5 bases, J lost 6 bases, and 10 bases lay in between. CDR1 ENHRY and CDR2 SYGVKD come from the germline V gene. The CDR3 DNA is TGTGCCATCAGTAGCACTATGCCCGGGGAGCTGTTTTTT. Amino acids: CAISSTMPGELFF.

The rearrangement links TRBV2 to TRBJ1-2, with unresolved D. The germline gives CDR1 SNHLY, CDR2 FYNNEI. CDR3 length: 11 amino acids. The V and J ends lost 5 bases and 5 bases respectively, with 6 bases between them. The CDR3 region is CASSYIYGYTF. The CDR3 nucleotides are TGTGCCAGCAGTTACATATATGGCTACACCTTC.

This clone was seen many times. The chain recombines TRBV11-2 with TRBJ2-2; possible D gene TRBD1, 5 bases. Germline V lookup: CDR1 SGHAT, CDR2 FQNNGV. CDR3 size: 15 residues. Between the trimmed V and J ends, which lost 7 bases and 5 bases, there was a span of 17 bases. CDR3 region: CASTSVRGGTGELFF. The CDR3 DNA reads TGTGCCAGCACGTCTGTTAGGGGCGGAACCGGGGAGCTGTTTTTT.

Of note for this clone: Other DNA sequences in the sample encode the same CDR3. The V call is TRBV2, the J call TRBJ1-2, with D possibly being TRBD1 (6 bases). V lost 2 bases to trimming and J lost 5 bases, with 9 bases between them. This CDR3 region has 13 residues. The germline V gene encodes CDR1 SNHLY and CDR2 FYNNEI. The DNA for the CDR3 is TGTGCCAGCAGTGAAAGACAGGTTTATGGCTACACCTTC. This translates into CASSERQVYGYTF.

The chain uses TRBV28 and TRBJ1-4; the match to TRBD1 covers 11 bases. With 5 bases clipped from V and 8 bases from J, the junction kept 7 bases outside the gene matches. CDR3 length: 15 amino acids. Germline loops: CDR1 MDHEN, CDR2 SYDVKM. The CDR3 nucleotides read TGTGCCAGCAGTAGAGGGGGACAGGGGGGCGAAAAACTGTTTTTT. It yields the protein CASSRGGQGGEKLFF.

The chain carries TRBV9 and TRBJ2-1; 12 bases are shared with TRBD2. The germline CDR1 and CDR2 sequences are SGDLS and YYNGEE. This CDR3 is 16 amino acids long. Losses at the gene ends were 3 bases for V and 2 bases for J; bases not matched to a gene: 3. In nucleotides, the CDR3 is TGTGCCAGCAGCGCTACTAGCGGGGGGCCCTACAATGAGCAGTTCTTC. This encodes CASSATSGGPYNEQFF.

The CDR3 DNA is TGTGCCACCAGCAGAGGGACAGGGAACTCCGAGCAGTACTTC. It codes for CATSRGTGNSEQYF. The chain joins TRBV15 to TRBJ2-7; 8 positions agree with TRBD1. CDR1 LNHNV and CDR2 YYDKDF come from the germline V gene (reference sequence). Germline trimming cut 1 base from V and 6 bases from J; bases unmatched to any gene: 5. The CDR3 consists of 14 residues.

The chain has TRBV4-2 and TRBJ2-3, with 8 bases fitting TRBD1. Germline loops: CDR1 LGHNA, CDR2 YNFKEQ. Unmatched junction bases numbered 9, after V lost 1 base and J lost 3 bases. The CDR3 is made up of 17 amino acids. The CDR3 DNA is TGTGCCAGCAGCCAAGGGGACACAGGGGGTGATACAGATACGCAGTATTTT. The encoded protein is CASSQGDTGGDTDTQYF.

The genes are TRBV19 and TRBJ1-3; tentatively, D is TRBD1 (6 bases). CDR3 length equals 15 residues. The V end lost 2 bases, the J end lost 2 bases, and 10 bases lay between the germline ends. Germline V gene lookup returns CDR1 LNHDA and CDR2 SQIVND (reference sequence). The CDR3 DNA reads as TGTGCCAGTAGTATACCGACAGGACCTGGAAACACCATATATTTT. It codes for CASSIPTGPGNTIYF.

The V and J genes are TRBV3-1 (or the pseudogene TRBV3-2) and TRBJ2-1, with TRBD2 matching 10 bases. Trimming at V came to 4 bases and at J to 4 bases, leaving 1 base not matched to a gene. There are 14 residues in the CDR3. Germline lookup yields CDR1 LGHDT and CDR2 YNNKEL (reference sequence). The CDR3 sequence is CASSLAGGYNEQFF. DNA of the CDR3: TGTGCCAGCAGCCTAGCGGGGGGTTACAATGAGCAGTTCTTC.

This rearrangement joins TRBV6-5 to TRBJ1-2; 10 positions agree with TRBD1. The length of the CDR3 is 14 residues. The V gene's germline CDR1 is MNHEY and CDR2 SVGAGI. Trimming took 4 bases from V and 3 from J; bases not matched to a gene: 2. The CDR3 coding sequence is TGTGCCAGCAGTTCGACAGGGGGCGACTATGGCTACACCTTC. This codes for CASSSTGGDYGYTF.

The gene calls are TRBV25-1 and TRBJ2-6, with D tentatively TRBD1 (7 bases). V was shortened by 5 bases and J by 0 bases, with 17 bases between the two germline ends. CDR3 length: 18 residues. Germline assignment: CDR1 MGHDK and CDR2 SYGVNS. The chain's CDR3 is CASSLNRGGSSGANVLTF. The DNA for the CDR3 is TGTGCCAGCAGTCTCAACAGGGGAGGCAGCTCTGGGGCCAACGTCCTGACTTTC. The whole variable domain, remainder taken from reference TRBV25-1 and TRBJ2-6, is EADIYQTPRYLVIGTGKKITLECSQTMGHDKMYWYQQDPGMELHLIHYSYGVNSTEKGDLSSESTVSRIRTEHFPLTLESARPSHTSQYLCASSLNRGGSSGANVLTFGAGSRLTVL.